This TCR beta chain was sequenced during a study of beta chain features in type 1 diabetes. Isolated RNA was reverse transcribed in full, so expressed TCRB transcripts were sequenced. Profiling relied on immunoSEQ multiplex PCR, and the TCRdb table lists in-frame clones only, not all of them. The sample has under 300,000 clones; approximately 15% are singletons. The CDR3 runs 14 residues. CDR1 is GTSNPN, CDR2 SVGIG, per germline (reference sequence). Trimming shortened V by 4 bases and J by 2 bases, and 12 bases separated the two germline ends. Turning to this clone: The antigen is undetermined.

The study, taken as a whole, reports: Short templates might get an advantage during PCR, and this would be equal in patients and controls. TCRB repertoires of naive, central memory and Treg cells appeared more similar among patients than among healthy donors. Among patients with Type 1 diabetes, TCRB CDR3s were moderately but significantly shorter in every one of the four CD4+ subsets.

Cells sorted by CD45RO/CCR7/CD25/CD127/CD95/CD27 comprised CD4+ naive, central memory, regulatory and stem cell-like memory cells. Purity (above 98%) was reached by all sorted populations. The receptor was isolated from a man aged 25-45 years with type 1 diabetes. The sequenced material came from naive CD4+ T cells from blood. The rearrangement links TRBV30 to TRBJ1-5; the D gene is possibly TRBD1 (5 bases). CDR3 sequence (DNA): TGTGCCTGGAAAGGGGCGTCGGGCAATCAGCCCCAGCATTTT. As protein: CAWKGASGNQPQHF.